Below are 15 T cell receptor beta chains sequenced from a single sample in a study of early T cells in non-severe SARS-CoV-2 infection. TCRdb ran MiXCR on the 5' RACE reads and lists one entry per CDR3 protein. The sample gives about 19,000 distinct CDR3 sequences, around 4.2% of which show up once; approximately 6.6% is in the top ten. Specimen: whole blood. The receptors come from an adult who was a healthcare worker with PCR-confirmed SARS-CoV-2 infection or an uninfected control (not recorded which).

At least ten counts were recorded for this clonotype. The chain has TRBV5-4 and TRBJ2-5, with D unclear. The CDR3 runs to 11 residues. V gave up 2 bases and J gave up 6 bases, with 5 bases separating them. In germline, CDR1 is SGHNT, CDR2 YYREEE (reference sequence). CDR3 amino acids: CASSFSQTQYF. The CDR3 coding sequence is TGTGCCAGCAGCTTTTCCCAGACCCAGTACTTC.

There are many counts of this clonotype. V gene TRBV20-1 combines with J gene TRBJ2-5; TRBD1 is a possible D gene (6 bases). V was clipped by 5 bases and J by 4 bases, with 20 bases between them. The CDR3 sequence is 15 residues long. CDR1 and CDR2 from the germline V gene are DFQATT and SNEGSKA (reference sequence). The DNA of the CDR3 is TGCAGTGCTCAGGGGACCCCCGTAGGAGGAGAGACCCAGTACTTC. The encoded protein is CSAQGTPVGGETQYF.

In this sample, this clonotype turned up many times. The chain employs TRBV27 and TRBJ2-6, with D possibly being TRBD1 or TRBD2 (5 bases each). Per the germline V gene, CDR1 is MNHEY and CDR2 is SMNVEV (reference sequence). There are 17 residues in the CDR3. Trimming removed 8 bases from V and 0 bases from J, with 17 bases in between. This CDR3 is CASGRWGTLSGANVLTF. Written as DNA, the CDR3 is TGTGCCAGCGGACGTTGGGGGACCCTCTCTGGGGCCAACGTCCTGACTTTC.

This clonotype was counted ten times or more. The V and J genes are TRBV27 and TRBJ2-7; D is undetermined. The CDR3 runs to 14 residues. Looked up from germline, CDR1 is MNHEY and CDR2 is SMNVEV (reference sequence). Trimming shortened V by 5 bases and J by 6 bases, and 17 bases separated the two germline ends. CDR3 bases: TGTGCCAGCAGTCTCGCCGTCAGGTCTCGCGAGCAGTACTTC. This sequence encodes CASSLAVRSREQYF.

This clonotype was recorded many times. This chain connects TRBV11-1 to TRBJ2-7; D is unresolved. Trimming shortened V by 5 bases and J by 1 base, and 6 bases separated the two germline ends. This CDR3 comprises 12 residues. From germline, CDR1 is SGHAT and CDR2 FQDESV (reference sequence). The DNA of the CDR3 is TGTGCCAGCAGCCACGATTCCTACGAGCAGTACTTC. Translated, it gives CASSHDSYEQYF.

Many counts were recorded for this clonotype. The chain joins TRBV12-3 or TRBV12-4 to TRBJ1-5, with D possibly TRBD1 on 5 matching bases. The CDR3 contains 18 residues. The germline V and J ends were trimmed by 5 bases and 1 base, with 21 bases remaining between them. The CDR3 loop reads CASSPELIRGQSNQPQHF. CDR3 nucleotide sequence: TGTGCCAGCAGTCCCGAGCTTATTAGGGGTCAGAGCAATCAGCCCCAGCATTTT.

This clonotype was picked up many times. CDR3 nucleotides: TGTGCCAGCAGGGACGGCTTGGGGTCACCCCTCCACTTT. Amino acids: CASRDGLGSPLHF. This chain links TRBV6-4 with TRBJ1-6, with unresolved D. This CDR3 comprises 13 residues. Between the trimmed V and J ends, which lost 6 bases and 10 bases, there was a span of 13 bases. CDR1 and CDR2 (germline): MRHNA, SNTAGT.

This clonotype was detected ten times or more. The V gene is TRBV7-6, the J gene TRBJ2-2; D gene ambiguous. Trimming shortened V by 4 bases and J by 8 bases, and 8 bases separated the two germline ends. Germline lookup yields CDR1 SGHVS and CDR2 FNYEAQ. This CDR3 spans 12 amino acids. CDR3 sequence (DNA): TGTGCCAGCAGCTCCCTGGAGGGGGAGCTGTTTTTT. Its translation is CASSSLEGELFF. Drawing the rest from reference TRBV7-6 and TRBJ2-2, the complete variable domain is GAGVSQSPRYKVTKRGQDVALRCDPISGHVSLYWYRQALGQGPEFLTYFNYEAQQDKSGLPNDRFSAERPEGSISTLTIQRTEQRDSAMYRCASSSLEGELFFGEGSRLTVL.

This clonotype was detected many times. The chain recombines TRBV10-3 with TRBJ1-5, with 7 bases that match TRBD1. The CDR3 has 16 residues. The junction had 4 bases not matched to a gene; V was cut back by 2 bases and J by 0 bases. Germline V gene sequence: CDR1 ENHRY, CDR2 SYGVKD. CDR3 in amino acids: CAISEAGTVSNQPQHF. Written as DNA, the CDR3 is TGTGCCATCAGTGAGGCCGGGACAGTTAGCAATCAGCCCCAGCATTTT.

This clonotype was recorded many times. This chain connects TRBV20-1 to TRBJ2-7, with 7 bases lining up with TRBD2. This CDR3 region has 18 residues. J gave up 3 bases and V 5 bases, and 22 bases lay outside the gene matches. Germline V gene sequence: CDR1 DFQATT, CDR2 SNEGSKA (reference sequence). CDR3 coding DNA: TGCAGTGCTTTCGGGGCGGGGGAGAAGGGACTCGAGAGCTACGAGCAGTACTTC. Residues: CSAFGAGEKGLESYEQYF.

This clonotype came up many times. V gene TRBV20-1 combines with J gene TRBJ1-2; tentative D call: TRBD1 (6 bases). The CDR3 has 14 residues. The ends were cut back, 5 bases at V and 4 bases at J, with 17 bases in the middle. Germline CDR1 and CDR2: DFQATT and SNEGSKA (reference sequence). CDR3 residues: CSAPNPGAGYGYTF. The CDR3 DNA reads as TGCAGTGCTCCGAACCCGGGGGCTGGCTATGGCTACACCTTC.

This clonotype has just a few counts. The CDR3 sequence is CASRTSGGFEQYF. In DNA form, the CDR3 reads TGTGCCAGCAGAACTAGCGGGGGTTTCGAGCAGTACTTC. The chain links TRBV2 to TRBJ2-7; 11 nucleotides agree with TRBD2. Trimming removed 6 bases from V and 6 bases from J; junction bases left unmatched: 4. CDR3 size: 13 residues. Germline CDR1 SNHLY, CDR2 FYNNEI.

This clonotype has more than one count but fewer than ten. This sequence joins TRBV5-5 and TRBJ2-3; TRBD1 might be the D (6 bases). CDR3 size: 15 residues. The germline V and J ends were trimmed by 0 bases and 3 bases, with 11 bases remaining between them. From germline, CDR1 is SGHKS and CDR2 YYEKEE (reference sequence). The CDR3 DNA follows: TGTGCCAGCAGCTTGGGGCAGGGGACGACAGATACGCAGTATTTT. Its protein is CASSLGQGTTDTQYF.

The rearrangement links TRBV5-1 to TRBJ2-7; perhaps TRBD2 as D (5 bases). V lost 3 bases to trimming and J lost 1 base, with 14 bases between them. Germline CDR1 and CDR2: SGHRS and YFSETQ. This CDR3 contains 15 residues. The CDR3 nucleotides are TGCGCCAGCAGCTCTATGACGGGCGGGTCCTACGAGCAGTACTTC. The encoded protein is CASSSMTGGSYEQYF.

This clonotype is termed medium-sized (0.01 to 0.1%). CDR3 amino acids: CSAGTGWDTIYF. In DNA, the CDR3 is TGCAGCGCCGGGACAGGCTGGGACACCATATATTTT. This rearrangement joins TRBV29-1 to TRBJ1-3; 8 nucleotides match TRBD1. V lost 7 bases to trimming and J lost 8 bases; unmatched junction nucleotides: 7. CDR1 is SQVTM, CDR2 ANQGSEA, per germline. The CDR3 sequence is 12 residues long.